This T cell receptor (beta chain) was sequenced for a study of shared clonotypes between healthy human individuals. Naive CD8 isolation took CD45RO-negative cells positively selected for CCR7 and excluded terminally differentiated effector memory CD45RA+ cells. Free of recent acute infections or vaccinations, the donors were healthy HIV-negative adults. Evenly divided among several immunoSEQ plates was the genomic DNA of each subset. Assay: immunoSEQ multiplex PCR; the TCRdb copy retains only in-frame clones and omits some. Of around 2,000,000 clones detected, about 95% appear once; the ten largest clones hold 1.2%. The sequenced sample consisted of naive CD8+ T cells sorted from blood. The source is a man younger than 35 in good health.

CDR3 nucleotides: TGTGCCAGCAGCTTAGACGAATTAGCGGGTCTTTCTACCTACGAGCAGTACTTC. Its translation is CASSLDELAGLSTYEQYF. The J gene is TRBJ2-7, the V gene TRBV7-2, with 7 positions matching TRBD2. There are 18 residues in the CDR3. The germline V gene encodes CDR1 SGHTA and CDR2 FQGNSA. J gave up 2 bases and V 1 base, and 14 bases lay outside the gene matches. Combining the CDR3 with reference TRBV7-2 and TRBJ2-7 gives the whole variable domain GAGVSQSPSNKVTEKGKDVELRCDPISGHTALYWYRQSLGQGLEFLIYFQGNSAPDKSGLPSDRFSAERTGGSVSTLTIQRTQQEDSAVYLCASSLDELAGLSTYEQYFGPGTRLTVT.